The 24 T cell receptor beta chains below all came from one sample that was sequenced in a study of blood T cell repertoires in COVID-19. Profiled with immunoSEQ multiplex PCR; TCRdb holds only in-frame clones, not every one. The sample has tens of thousands of clones, roughly 82% seen once. The sample consisted of peripheral blood. The receptors were gathered from a man aged 45 to 65 with active or convalescent COVID-19.

The V gene is TRBV3-1 (or the pseudogene TRBV3-2), the J gene TRBJ2-3; 7 bases map to TRBD2. The CDR3 has 17 residues. V lost 1 base to trimming and J lost 2 bases; unmatched junction nucleotides: 9. Germline V gene lookup returns CDR1 LGHDT and CDR2 YNNKEL (reference sequence). CDR3 nucleotides: TGTGCCAGCAGCCAAGGAGGGCTAGCGGTTCCCACAGATACGCAGTATTTT. Translating it yields CASSQGGLAVPTDTQYF.

This chain links TRBV6-5 with TRBJ2-7, with unresolved D. V was clipped by 6 bases and J by 2 bases, with 11 bases between them. The CDR3 consists of 13 residues. Germline loops: CDR1 MNHEY, CDR2 SVGAGI. The CDR3 nucleotides read TGTGCCAGCAGGACGGCGGTCCCCTACGAGCAGTACTTC. It translates to CASRTAVPYEQYF.

J is TRBJ1-5 and V is TRBV7-6; TRBD1 agrees at 9 bases. V lost 0 bases and J lost 6; bases outside the gene matches: 3. The germline V gene encodes CDR1 SGHVS and CDR2 FNYEAQ. The length of the CDR3 is 15 residues. The DNA of the CDR3 is TGTGCCAGCAGCTTAGCACAGGGGGCGGGTCAGCCCCAGCATTTT. Its protein product is CASSLAQGAGQPQHF.

The genes are TRBV6-2 or TRBV6-3 and TRBJ1-4, with D unresolved. V lost 5 bases, J lost 0 bases, and 16 bases lay in between. Germline CDR1 is MNHEY and CDR2 is SVGEGT. This CDR3 is 17 amino acids long. CDR3 residues: CASSLRPPGTTNEKLFF. DNA of the CDR3: TGTGCCAGCAGTCTCAGACCCCCCGGGACAACTAATGAAAAACTGTTTTTT.

The rearrangement joins TRBV19 to TRBJ2-6, with D perhaps TRBD1 (6 bases). Between the trimmed V and J ends, which lost 4 bases and 1 base, there was a span of 17 bases. In germline, CDR1 is LNHDA, CDR2 SQIVND (reference sequence). The CDR3 has 18 residues. The CDR3 bases are TGTGCCAGTAGTACCCCCCCAGGGGCCCCATCTGGGGCCAACGTCCTGACTTTC. It translates to CASSTPPGAPSGANVLTF.

The table lists this clone with a few counts. The chain has TRBV4-2 and TRBJ1-1; 8 positions match TRBD1. The germline gives CDR1 LGHNA, CDR2 YNFKEQ. The CDR3 consists of 12 residues. The ends lost 5 bases at V and 4 bases at J; junction bases unmatched: 0. The CDR3 coding sequence is TGTGCCAGCAGCGACAGGGGCACTGAAGCTTTCTTT. Protein sequence: CASSDRGTEAFF.

V is TRBV5-4 and J is TRBJ1-1; D is uncertain. Trimming took 4 bases from V and 3 from J, leaving 10 bases between them. The CDR3 runs to 13 residues. Per the germline V gene, CDR1 is SGHNT and CDR2 is YYREEE (reference sequence). The CDR3 bases are TGTGCCAGCAGCCGTCTCCAGGACACTGAAGCTTTCTTT. Its translation: CASSRLQDTEAFF.

To note about this clone: At one boundary the junction diverges from the germline segment, which might be a read error. The V and J genes are TRBV2 and TRBJ2-7; D perhaps matches TRBD2 (6 bases). The CDR3 contains 13 residues. Germline V lookup: CDR1 SNHLY, CDR2 FYNNEI. This CDR3 reads CASSYRDSHEQYF. The CDR3 DNA sequence: TGTGCCAGCAGTTACCGGGACTCCCACGAGCAGTACTTC.

The V and J genes are TRBV18 and TRBJ2-6; TRBD1 matches at 11 bases. CDR1 is KGHSH and CDR2 is LQKENI in the germline V gene. Germline trimming cut 1 base from V and 2 bases from J; bases unmatched to any gene: 10. CDR3 length: 20 residues. The CDR3 nucleotides are TGTGCCAGCTCACCACGGCTACCGGGACAGGGGGGGACTGGGGCCAACGTCCTGACTTTC. Translating it yields CASSPRLPGQGGTGANVLTF.

In this sample, this clone turned up once. V is TRBV5-5 and J is TRBJ2-6; 8 nucleotides align to TRBD1. This CDR3 has 20 residues. Germline lookup yields CDR1 SGHKS and CDR2 YYEKEE (reference sequence). The J segment lost 0 bases and the V segment lost 0 bases, leaving 11 bases of the junction unmatched. The CDR3 sequence: CASSLVAGGELASGANVLTF. As DNA, the CDR3 is TGTGCCAGCAGCTTGGTGGCAGGGGGCGAGTTGGCCTCTGGGGCCAACGTCCTGACTTTC.

V is TRBV5-4 and J is TRBJ2-3; D perhaps matches TRBD1 (6 bases). From germline, CDR1 is SGHNT and CDR2 YYREEE (reference sequence). V gave up 4 bases and J gave up 5 bases, with 20 bases separating them. This CDR3 is 16 amino acids long. The CDR3 region has the DNA TGTGCCAGCAGCATCCGGGACACCGGAGGTCGAGATACGCAGTATTTT. Translation gives CASSIRDTGGRDTQYF.

The chain combines TRBV4-2 with TRBJ1-1, with 7 positions matching TRBD1. Germline loops: CDR1 LGHNA, CDR2 YNFKEQ. Unmatched junction bases numbered 13, after V lost 4 bases and J lost 2 bases. The CDR3 extends over 17 amino acids. Here the CDR3 DNA reads TGTGCCAGCAGCCGCATCTTGGAGGGGGCAGGAAACACTGAAGCTTTCTTT. This codes for CASSRILEGAGNTEAFF.

V and J are TRBV11-2 and TRBJ1-1; D not resolved. The CDR3 extends over 13 amino acids. Trimming left V 1 base short and J 7 bases short, with 10 bases between. Germline values: CDR1 SGHAT, CDR2 FQNNGV. CDR3 sequence reads: CASSLVLVSEAFF. The CDR3 DNA sequence: TGTGCCAGCAGCTTAGTGTTGGTGAGTGAAGCTTTCTTT.

CDR3: CASSLIDSPKFYTF. The CDR3 DNA follows: TGTGCCAGCAGCCTAATTGACAGTCCCAAATTTTACACCTTC. The rearrangement links TRBV5-4 to TRBJ1-2, with D possibly being TRBD1 (5 bases). CDR1 is SGHNT, CDR2 YYREEE, per germline (reference sequence). This CDR3 region has 14 residues. V lost 4 bases to trimming and J lost 11 bases, with 21 bases between them.

The gene calls are TRBV29-1 and TRBJ2-7, with D possibly being TRBD1 (6 bases). Germline assignment: CDR1 SQVTM and CDR2 ANQGSEA. V was cut by 6 bases and J by 2 bases, with 17 bases left in between. The CDR3 is 14 residues long. CDR3 DNA: TGCAGCGTAAAACAGGGCGGTGGTACCTACGAGCAGTACTTC. This gives the protein CSVKQGGGTYEQYF.

The chain recombines TRBV6-5 with TRBJ2-7, with 10 bases that match TRBD1. Germline CDR1 is MNHEY and CDR2 is SVGAGI. The CDR3 spans 13 residues. Losses at the gene ends were 5 bases for V and 6 bases for J; bases not matched to a gene: 4. DNA for the CDR3: TGTGCCAGCAGTCTGGACAGGGGGATCGAGCAGTACTTC. Its translation: CASSLDRGIEQYF.

CDR3 sequence: CASSRSRGEETQYF. The CDR3 coding sequence is TGTGCCAGCAGTCGATCTAGGGGCGAGGAGACCCAGTACTTC. The chain employs TRBV11-2 and TRBJ2-5; a possible D gene is TRBD1 (5 bases). Trimming stripped 6 bases from V and 5 bases from J, with 16 bases between. Germline V gene data show CDR1 as SGHAT and CDR2 as FQNNGV. The CDR3 contains 14 residues.

J is TRBJ1-1 and V is TRBV9; 9 nucleotides match TRBD1. The CDR3 sequence is 15 residues long. The ends lost 4 bases at V and 2 bases at J; junction bases unmatched: 6. Germline CDR1 and CDR2: SGDLS and YYNGEE. The CDR3 region is CASSPRQGDNTEAFF. CDR3 in DNA: TGTGCCAGCAGCCCGAGACAGGGGGACAACACTGAAGCTTTCTTT.

The CDR3, as DNA: TGTGCCAGCAGCAGAACAGGGGCGACCGGGGAGCTGTTTTTT. Translated: CASSRTGATGELFF. This chain uses TRBV7-6 with TRBJ2-2, with 7 positions matching TRBD1. This CDR3 is built from 14 residues. V dropped 5 bases and J dropped 5; count of bases not matched to a gene: 5. Per germline, CDR1 SGHVS and CDR2 FNYEAQ.

The chain combines TRBV27 with TRBJ1-1; 8 nucleotides match TRBD1. Trimming cost V 4 bases and J 6 bases; bases outside gene matches: 7. The germline V gene has CDR1 MNHEY and CDR2 SMNVEV (reference sequence). This CDR3 contains 14 residues. For the CDR3, the DNA is TGTGCCAGCAGTTCAGGGGGCGCTTACGCTGAAGCTTTCTTT. Translating gives CASSSGGAYAEAFF.

This sequence joins TRBV9 and TRBJ1-5, with 8 positions matching TRBD1. The CDR3 extends over 17 amino acids. CDR1 and CDR2 from the germline V gene are SGDLS and YYNGEE. V lost 3 bases, J lost 0 bases, and 8 bases stayed unmatched. For the CDR3, the DNA is TGTGCCAGCAGCGCTGGGGACAGGTCGTATAGCAATCAGCCCCAGCATTTT. Protein product: CASSAGDRSYSNQPQHF.

This clone has only one observation. The gene calls are TRBV7-9 and TRBJ1-2; D ambiguous. The V gene's germline CDR1 is SEHNR and CDR2 FQNEAQ (reference sequence). There are 13 residues in the CDR3. V lost 1 base, J lost 8 bases, and 11 bases lay in between. The CDR3 region has the DNA TGTGCCAGCAGCTTAGGCGGCCCCGACGGCTACACCTTC. It yields the protein CASSLGGPDGYTF.

V usage is TRBV3-1 (or the pseudogene TRBV3-2) and J usage is TRBJ2-5; 9 nucleotides agree with TRBD1. CDR3 size: 17 residues. J was trimmed by 3 bases and V by 0 bases; bases with no gene match: 8. Germline CDR1 and CDR2: LGHDT and YNNKEL (reference sequence). The CDR3 here is CASSQEPSDRGEETQYF. CDR3 DNA: TGTGCCAGCAGCCAAGAACCGAGCGACAGGGGGGAAGAGACCCAGTACTTC.

The chain employs TRBV5-5 and TRBJ1-1; D possibly corresponds to TRBD1 (6 bases). Trimming pared 2 bases from V and 2 bases from J, leaving 13 bases between. CDR3 size: 15 residues. Germline assignment: CDR1 SGHKS and CDR2 YYEKEE (reference sequence). The CDR3 loop is CASSFSGTPNTEAFF. CDR3 nucleotide sequence: TGTGCCAGCAGCTTCTCCGGGACACCAAACACTGAAGCTTTCTTT.